This entry lists 22 T cell receptor beta chains sequenced from one sample in a study of T cell clonality in common variable immunodeficiency. Study-wide results and caveats: Fewer deletions and N-nucleotide insertions were reportedly seen in common variable immunodeficiency TCR beta sequences.

This table comes from immunoSEQ multiplex PCR, and its TCRdb copy is limited to in-frame clones, with some not included. This specimen shows about 15,000 clones; the ten leading clones hold 4.9%. For these receptors, no antigen is known. The sequenced sample consisted of peripheral blood mononuclear cells. The source is a human donor with common variable immunodeficiency.

A remark on this clone: The observed sequence ends 3 residues before the CDR3 terminus, with the missing tail filled in from the germline J gene. The chain recombines TRBV2 with TRBJ2-5; D is unresolved. Germline V gene sequence: CDR1 SNHLY, CDR2 FYNNEI. The CDR3 contains 12 residues. The germline V and J ends were trimmed by 4 bases and 1 base, with 4 bases remaining between them. The CDR3: CASSALQETQYF. The CDR3 DNA, read in part, is TGTGCCAGCAGTGCCCTCCAAGAGACC.

By frequency, this clone is large. CDR3 bases read: TGTGCCAGCAGTGAAGCTCTTTTGTCGGGCAATGAG. This sequence encodes CASSEALLSGNE. The CDR3 in its entirety is CASSEALLSGNEQFF. J is TRBJ2-1 and V is TRBV2; unclear D gene. The missing CDR3 end, 3 residues past where the read stops, is filled in from the germline J gene. The V end was cut by 0 bases, the J end by 6 bases, with 12 bases between. From germline, CDR1 is SNHLY and CDR2 FYNNEI. There are 15 residues in the CDR3.

To note about this clone: The read ends 3 residues before the CDR3 terminus; that terminus is restored from the germline J gene. The chain employs TRBV7-2 and TRBJ2-2; D may be TRBD1 (6 bases). With 2 bases removed from V and 3 bases from J, the gap between germline ends came to 10 bases. Germline CDR1 is SGHTA and CDR2 is FQGNSA. This CDR3 spans 15 amino acids. This chain's CDR3 is CASSLLGADTGELFF. The covered CDR3 bases are TGTGCCAGCAGCTTACTGGGGGCTGACACCGGGGAG.

A word on this clone: The read terminates 3 residues ahead of where the CDR3 ends, so the germline J gene completes it. The chain employs TRBV2 and TRBJ1-4, with D perhaps TRBD1 (6 bases). From germline, CDR1 is SNHLY and CDR2 FYNNEI. The CDR3 covers 13 residues. Trimming removed 6 bases at V and 7 bases at J, with 12 bases between. The CDR3 sequence: CASRSHRAEKLFF. CDR3 DNA, as far as it was read: TGTGCCAGCAGGTCTCACAGGGCTGAAAAA.

Comments on this clone: The CDR3 is cut off 3 residues early in the read; its end comes from the germline J gene. The rearrangement joins TRBV20-1 to TRBJ2-5; either TRBD1 or TRBD2 may fit D (5 bases each). CDR3 size: 13 residues. V was pared by 6 bases and J by 5 bases, with 16 bases between. The germline V gene encodes CDR1 DFQATT and CDR2 SNEGSKA (reference sequence). The covered CDR3 bases are TGCAGTGCGACGCGAGGGGTCCTGGAGACC. Translation gives CSATRGVLET. The entire CDR3 protein is CSATRGVLETQYF.

On this clone: The DNA ends 3 residues before the CDR3 does, and the rest of the CDR3 is filled in from the germline J gene. This chain uses TRBV9 with TRBJ2-7, with no clear D. There are 14 residues in the CDR3. In germline, CDR1 is SGDLS, CDR2 YYNGEE. With 0 bases removed from V and 3 bases from J, the gap between germline ends came to 10 bases. Incomplete CDR3 DNA: TGTGCCAGCAGCGTAGATGGCCAGAACTACGAG. Translation: CASSVDGQNYE. The full CDR3 is CASSVDGQNYEQYF. Combining the CDR3 with reference TRBV9 and TRBJ2-7 gives the whole variable domain DSGVTQTPKHLITATGQRVTLRCSPRSGDLSVYWYQQSLDQGLQFLIQYYNGEERAKGNILERFSAQQFPDLHSELNLSSLELGDSALYFCASSVDGQNYEQYFGPGTRLTVT.

A remark on this clone: The CDR3 extends 3 residues past the end of the read, so its final part is completed from the germline J gene. J is TRBJ2-5 and V is TRBV6-2 or TRBV6-3; 8 bases match TRBD1. In germline, CDR1 is MNHEY, CDR2 SVGEGT. The CDR3 covers 15 residues. V shed 2 bases, J shed 7 bases, and the junction held 9 bases outside the gene matches. The CDR3 loop reads CASSYHDRGRGTQYF. The DNA read from the CDR3 is TGTGCCAGCAGTTACCACGACAGGGGTCGAGGGACC.

The CDR3 here is CSARNRLGIPEQFF. Incomplete CDR3 DNA: TGCAGTGCTAGAAATAGACTAGGAATACCTGAG. The gene calls are TRBV20-1 and TRBJ2-1; the D gene is possibly TRBD2 (6 bases). The read ends 3 residues shy of where the CDR3 ends; the end is completed using the germline J gene. This CDR3 comprises 14 residues. The germline V gene encodes CDR1 DFQATT and CDR2 SNEGSKA (reference sequence). The V end was cut by 2 bases, the J end by 9 bases, with 17 bases between.

A word on this clone: Read sequence stops 3 residues before the CDR3 end, and the germline J gene provides the missing end. This chain uses TRBV2 with TRBJ1-1, with D perhaps TRBD1 (5 bases). This CDR3 region has 15 residues. Germline CDR1 SNHLY, CDR2 FYNNEI. Deletions cut 2 bases from V and 3 bases from J, with 13 bases between. CDR3 DNA (partial): TGTGCCAGCAGTGAATGGGGGGAGGGGTACACTGAA. It is translated as CASSEWGEGYTE. The entire CDR3 protein is CASSEWGEGYTEAFF.

A word on this clone: An end of the junction differs from the germline gene, which may be a read error. The read is 3 residues too short to cover the CDR3 end, so that end is filled in from the germline J gene. The chain has TRBV7-7 and TRBJ2-5; tentatively, D is TRBD2 (6 bases). The CDR3 totals 16 residues. Looked up from germline, CDR1 is SSHAT and CDR2 is FNYEAQ (reference sequence). CDR3 DNA, as far as it was read: TGTGCTAGCAGCTCAGACCAGGGCGGGGTTACGGAGACC. It encodes CASSSDQGGVTET. The full CDR3 protein reads CASSSDQGGVTETQYF.

About this clone itself: The CDR3 end lies 3 residues beyond the end of the read and is filled in from the germline J gene. The chain links TRBV30 to TRBJ2-3; perhaps TRBD2 as D (6 bases). Germline CDR1 and CDR2: GTSNPN and SVGIG (reference sequence). The V gene lost 0 bases and the J gene lost 1 base, with 8 bases spanning the gap. The CDR3 extends over 14 amino acids. The DNA read from the CDR3 is TGTGCCTGGAGTGTACCGGGGGGCACAGATACG. Translating it yields CAWSVPGGTDT. The entire CDR3 is CAWSVPGGTDTQYF.

As for this clone: The CDR3 goes on 3 residues after the read ends, and that part is filled in from the germline J gene. V and J are TRBV28 and TRBJ2-1, with TRBD2 identical over 7 bases. Trimming at V came to 9 bases and at J to 3 bases, leaving 5 bases not matched to a gene. Germline CDR1 is MDHEN and CDR2 is SYDVKM. CDR3 length equals 13 residues. Partial CDR3 DNA: TGTGCCAGTGGGGGGACTATCTACAATGAG. It is translated as CASGGTIYNE. The whole CDR3 region reads CASGGTIYNEQFF.

The CDR3 DNA, read in part, is TGTGCCAGCAGCGGAATTCGACAGGGGCAGTACGAG. This gives the protein CASSGIRQGQYE. The whole CDR3 region reads CASSGIRQGQYEQYF. The chain links TRBV7-6 to TRBJ2-7; 8 positions agree with TRBD1. The sequenced fragment ends 3 residues before the CDR3 boundary, so the rest is inferred from the germline J gene. The CDR3 has 15 amino acids. Per the germline V gene, CDR1 is SGHVS and CDR2 is FNYEAQ. V dropped 5 bases and J dropped 4; count of bases not matched to a gene: 10.

CDR3 DNA, as far as it was read: TGCAGTGCTGGCGGGATGGGCAATCAGCCC. This sequence encodes CSAGGMGNQP. The full CDR3 is CSAGGMGNQPQHF. The V gene is TRBV20-1, the J gene TRBJ1-5, with D hard to call. Read sequence stops 3 residues before the CDR3 end, and the germline J gene provides the missing end. Per the germline V gene, CDR1 is DFQATT and CDR2 is SNEGSKA (reference sequence). Trimming shortened V by 5 bases and J by 2 bases, and 10 bases separated the two germline ends. The CDR3 is made up of 13 amino acids.

Points on this clone: The read falls 3 residues short of the CDR3 end, and the missing part is taken from the germline J gene. V and J are TRBV20-1 and TRBJ1-5; the match to TRBD1 covers 11 bases. Trimming removed 6 bases from V and 4 bases from J; junction bases left unmatched: 8. The CDR3 is 15 amino acids. Germline loops: CDR1 DFQATT, CDR2 SNEGSKA (reference sequence). Partial CDR3 DNA: TGCAGTGCCGGACAGGGGGCAGTTGGTAATCAGCCC. This translates into CSAGQGAVGNQP. The whole CDR3 is CSAGQGAVGNQPQHF.

To note about this clone: The DNA ends 3 residues before the CDR3 does, and the rest of the CDR3 is filled in from the germline J gene. The chain carries TRBV6-1 and TRBJ1-1; D might be TRBD1 (5 bases). V shed 2 bases and J shed 4 bases, with 11 bases lying between them. The CDR3 is 14 amino acids. Germline-derived CDR1 and CDR2 are MNHNS and SASEGT. The part of the CDR3 DNA that was read is TGTGCCAGCAGTGAACCTTTTAGGGGCACTGAA. It translates to CASSEPFRGTE. The whole CDR3 protein reads CASSEPFRGTEAFF.

With respect to this clone: Read coverage stops 3 residues before the CDR3 terminus; the germline J gene supplies the remainder. This chain links TRBV6-2 or TRBV6-3 with TRBJ1-1; no reliable D call. Germline V CDR1 and CDR2: MNHEY, SVGEGT. The CDR3 is 13 amino acids. Trimming left V 5 bases short and J 1 base short, with 8 bases between. The covered CDR3 bases are TGTGCCAGCAGTCCTTACAAGAACACTGAA. Translation: CASSPYKNTE. The CDR3 in full is CASSPYKNTEAFF.

On this clone itself: The sequenced fragment ends 3 residues before the CDR3 boundary, so the rest is inferred from the germline J gene. V and J are TRBV2 and TRBJ1-1; 9 bases are shared with TRBD1. The CDR3 length is 13 residues. Germline-derived CDR1 and CDR2 are SNHLY and FYNNEI. Germline trimming cut 5 bases from V and 6 bases from J; bases unmatched to any gene: 4. This CDR3 is CASSTGTGSEAFF. The CDR3 DNA, read in part, is TGTGCCAGCAGTACCGGGACAGGGTCTGAA. The variable domain in full, with the rest retrieved from reference TRBV2 and TRBJ1-1, is EPEVTQTPSHQVTQMGQEVILRCVPISNHLYFYWYRQILGQKVEFLVSFYNNEISEKSEIFDDQFSVERPDGSNFTLKIRSTKLEDSAMYFCASSTGTGSEAFFGQGTRLTVV.

CDR3 sequence: CASSLLPMNTEAFF. CDR3 DNA (partial): TGTGCCAGCAGCTTATTACCTATGAACACTGAA. The chain links TRBV7-6 to TRBJ1-1; D remains ambiguous. From the germline J gene comes the end of the CDR3, since the read stops 3 residues before it. Germline CDR1 reads SGHVS; CDR2 reads FNYEAQ. Trimming took 2 bases from V and 0 from J, leaving 7 bases between them. The CDR3 loop spans 14 amino acids.

A word on this clone: The DNA ends 3 residues before the CDR3 does, and the rest of the CDR3 is filled in from the germline J gene. This rearrangement joins TRBV20-1 to TRBJ2-3; the D gene is possibly TRBD2 (7 bases). This CDR3 contains 12 residues. Germline V gene sequence: CDR1 DFQATT, CDR2 SNEGSKA (reference sequence). Between the trimmed V and J ends, which lost 7 bases and 2 bases, there was a span of 10 bases. This CDR3 reads CSEGGNTDTQYF. The CDR3 bases that were read are TGCAGTGAGGGGGGGAACACAGATACG.

Note on this clone: The sequenced fragment ends 3 residues before the CDR3 boundary, so the rest is inferred from the germline J gene. The V call is TRBV20-1, the J call TRBJ1-1, with D possibly being TRBD1 (6 bases). The CDR3 covers 13 residues. Trimming cost V 6 bases and J 0 bases, with 11 bases left between them. Germline CDR1 reads DFQATT; CDR2 reads SNEGSKA (reference sequence). This chain's CDR3 is CSARDNMNTEAFF. The part of the CDR3 DNA that was read is TGCAGTGCAAGGGACAACATGAACACTGAA.

Comments on this clone: The read gets to within 3 residues of the CDR3 end, and the germline J gene fills in the rest. This sequence joins TRBV6-4 and TRBJ2-3; 8 bases are shared with TRBD1. Germline lookup yields CDR1 MRHNA and CDR2 SNTAGT. CDR3 length: 15 amino acids. The ends lost 6 bases at V and 2 bases at J; junction bases unmatched: 7. The CDR3 sequence is CASRQTGAHTDTQYF. The covered CDR3 bases are TGTGCCAGCAGACAGACAGGGGCGCACACAGATACG.